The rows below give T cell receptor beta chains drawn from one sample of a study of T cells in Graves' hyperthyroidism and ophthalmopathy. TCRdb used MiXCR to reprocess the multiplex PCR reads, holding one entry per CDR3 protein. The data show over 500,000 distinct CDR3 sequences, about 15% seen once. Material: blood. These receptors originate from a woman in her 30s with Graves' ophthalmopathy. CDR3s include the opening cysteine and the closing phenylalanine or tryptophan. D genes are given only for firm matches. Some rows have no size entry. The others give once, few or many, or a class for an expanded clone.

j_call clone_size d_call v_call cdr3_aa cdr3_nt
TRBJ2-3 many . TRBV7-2 CASSNAQSDTQYF TGTGCCAGCAGCAACGCACAGTCAGATACGCAGTATTTT
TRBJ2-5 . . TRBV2 CASSAIDRMQETQYF TGTGCCAGCAGTGCGATAGACAGAATGCAAGAGACCCAGTACTTC
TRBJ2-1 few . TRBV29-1 CSLAGFGYNEQFF TGCAGCCTAGCAGGGTTCGGGTACAATGAGCAGTTCTTC
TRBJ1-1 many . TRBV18 CASSPQGRNTEAFF TGTGCCAGCTCACCACAGGGGCGGAACACTGAAGCTTTCTTT
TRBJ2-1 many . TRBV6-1 CASGIRDSTYNEQFF TGTGCCAGCGGAATCCGGGACTCTACCTACAATGAGCAGTTCTTC
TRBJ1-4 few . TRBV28 CASSLGVSGPNEKLFF TGTGCCAGCAGTTTAGGTGTCAGCGGCCCTAATGAAAAACTGTTTTTT
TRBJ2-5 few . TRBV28 CASSPDPRVSETQYF TGTGCCAGCTCCCCTGACCCCAGGGTTTCAGAGACCCAGTACTTC
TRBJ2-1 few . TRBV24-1 CATRGEGSGNEQFF TGTGCCACCAGGGGGGAAGGCTCCGGGAATGAGCAGTTCTTC
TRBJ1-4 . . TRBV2 CASRAFPGTTQKLFF TGTGCCAGCCGGGCTTTTCCCGGGACAACTCAAAAACTGTTTTTT
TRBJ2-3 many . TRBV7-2 CASSLDTPGTQYF TGTGCCAGCAGCTTAGATACCCCGGGTACGCAGTATTTT
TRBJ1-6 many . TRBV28 CAIGASYNSPLHF TGTGCCATTGGTGCCTCCTATAATTCACCCCTCCACTTT
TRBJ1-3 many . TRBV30 CAWSPTASGNTIYF TGTGCCTGGAGTCCCACCGCCTCTGGAAACACCATATATTTT
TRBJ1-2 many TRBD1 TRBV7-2 CASSLVGTGGNYGYTF TGTGCCAGCAGCTTAGTAGGGACAGGTGGTAACTATGGCTACACCTTC
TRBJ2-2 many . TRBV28 CASSFLAGGTGELFF .
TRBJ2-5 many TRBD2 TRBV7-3 CASGDSGNPQETQYF TGTGCCAGCGGCGATAGCGGGAACCCGCAAGAGACCCAGTACTTC
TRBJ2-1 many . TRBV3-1 CASSRSVTGYNEQFF TGTGCCAGCAGCCGTAGCGTCACGGGGTACAATGAGCAGTTCTTC
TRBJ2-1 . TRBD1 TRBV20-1 CSATSRGYAILDNEQFF TGCAGTGCTACTTCCAGGGGGTACGCAATCCTGGACAATGAGCAGTTCTTC
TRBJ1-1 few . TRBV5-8 CASRRMMGARTEAFF TGTGCCAGCAGGAGGATGATGGGGGCCAGGACTGAAGCTTTCTTT
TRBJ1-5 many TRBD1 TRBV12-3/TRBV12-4 CASTADRVSNQPQHF TGTGCCAGCACCGCGGACAGGGTTAGCAATCAGCCCCAGCATTTT
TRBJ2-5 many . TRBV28 CASSSDSGTDRETQYF TGTGCCAGCAGTTCTGATTCCGGGACGGACCGAGAGACCCAGTACTTC
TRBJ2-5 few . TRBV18 CASSSLGRGQETQYF TGTGCCAGCTCAAGCCTTGGACGGGGCCAAGAGACCCAGTACTTC
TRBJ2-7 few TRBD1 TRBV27 CASSYRTGSYEQYF TGTGCCAGCAGTTATAGGACAGGGTCCTACGAGCAGTACTTC
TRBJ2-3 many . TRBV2 CASKEGTGTDTQYF TGTGCCAGCAAGGAGGGAACGGGCACAGATACGCAGTATTTT
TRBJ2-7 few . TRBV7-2 CASSLSFRTGSYEQYF TGTGCCAGCAGCTTAAGTTTTAGGACTGGCTCCTACGAGCAGTACTTC
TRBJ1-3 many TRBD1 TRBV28 CATLDREFGNTIYF TGTGCCACACTAGACAGGGAGTTTGGAAACACCATATATTTT
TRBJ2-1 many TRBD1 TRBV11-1 CASSLLQGGQFF TGTGCCAGCAGCTTACTACAGGGGGGGCAGTTCTTC
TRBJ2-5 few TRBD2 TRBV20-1 CSATTSGRYETQYF TGCAGTGCAACTACTAGCGGGAGATATGAGACCCAGTACTTC
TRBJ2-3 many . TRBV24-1 CATTGTGDSTDTQYF TGTGCCACAACAGGGACGGGGGATAGCACAGATACGCAGTATTTT
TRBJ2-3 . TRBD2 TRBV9 CASSVVASGDTDTQYF TGTGCCAGCAGCGTAGTGGCTAGCGGGGACACAGATACGCAGTATTTT
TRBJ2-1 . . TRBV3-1 CASSQEGTRVNEQFF TGTGCCAGCAGCCAAGAAGGTACCCGGGTAAATGAGCAGTTCTTC
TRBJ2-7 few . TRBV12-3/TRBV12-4 CASSLPGTFNEQYF TGTGCCAGCAGTTTACCCGGGACCTTCAACGAGCAGTACTTC
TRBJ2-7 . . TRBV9 CASSAQGLGEVGEQYF TGTGCCAGCAGCGCTCAAGGGTTGGGGGAGGTGGGCGAGCAGTACTTC
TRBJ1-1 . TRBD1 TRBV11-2 CASSSWTGNTEAFF TGTGCCAGCAGCTCATGGACAGGGAACACTGAAGCTTTCTTT
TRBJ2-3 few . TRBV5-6 CAGGRFGTMSADTQYF TGTGCCGGGGGACGGTTCGGCACGATGAGCGCAGATACGCAGTATTTT
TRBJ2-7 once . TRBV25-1 CASRPGTSSYNEQYF TGTGCCAGCCGACCGGGGACGTCCTCCTACAATGAGCAGTACTTC
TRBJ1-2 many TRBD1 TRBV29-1 CSVSGQGYGGYTF TGCAGCGTATCGGGACAGGGGTATGGTGGCTACACCTTC
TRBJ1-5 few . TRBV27 CASSLTAAQYQPQHF TGTGCCAGCAGTTTAACGGCAGCGCAATATCAGCCCCAGCATTTT
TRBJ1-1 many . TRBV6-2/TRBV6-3 CASSPTGKEAFF TGTGCCAGCAGTCCCACAGGGAAGGAAGCTTTCTTT
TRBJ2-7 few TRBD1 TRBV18 CASSPRGQASSYEQYF TGTGCCAGCTCACCACGAGGACAGGCAAGCTCCTACGAGCAGTACTTC
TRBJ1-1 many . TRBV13 CASSLRHEAFF TGTGCCAGCAGCTTACGGCATGAAGCTTTCTTT
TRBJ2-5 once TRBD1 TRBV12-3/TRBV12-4 CASSLLDRVGKRPQYF TGTGCCAGCAGTTTATTGGACAGGGTCGGGAAGAGACCCCAGTACTTC
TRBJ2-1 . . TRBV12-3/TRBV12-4 CASSYWDNEQFF TGTGCCAGCAGTTATTGGGACAATGAGCAGTTCTTC
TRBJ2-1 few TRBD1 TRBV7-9 CASSLYAGQGFNEQFF TGTGCCAGCAGCTTATACGCGGGACAGGGTTTTAATGAGCAGTTCTTC
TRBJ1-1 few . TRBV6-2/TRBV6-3 CASNSRTALNTEAFF TGTGCCAGCAACTCACGGACAGCCCTGAACACTGAAGCTTTCTTT
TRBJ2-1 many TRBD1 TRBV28 CASSLSSGQGYNEQFF TGTGCCAGCAGTCTATCCTCCGGACAGGGGTACAATGAGCAGTTCTTC
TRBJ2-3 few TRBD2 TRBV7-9 CASSFRLAGGGDTQYF TGTGCCAGCAGCTTTCGTCTAGCGGGAGGGGGGGATACGCAGTATTTT
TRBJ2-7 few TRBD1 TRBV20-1 CSARKTGGNYEQYF TGCAGTGCTAGAAAGACAGGGGGAAACTACGAGCAGTACTTC
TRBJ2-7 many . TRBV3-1 CASSPSPQGEQYF TGTGCCAGCAGCCCATCCCCCCAGGGCGAGCAGTACTTC
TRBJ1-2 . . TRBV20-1 CSAREYQTGSNYGYTF TGCAGTGCTAGAGAGTACCAAACAGGGTCCAACTATGGCTACACCTTC
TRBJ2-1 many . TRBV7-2 CASSLASQTSPQFF TGTGCCAGCAGCTTAGCGAGTCAAACTAGCCCGCAGTTCTTC
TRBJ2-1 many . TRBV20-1 CSALYPQRGEQFF TGCAGTGCGTTATACCCTCAGCGCGGTGAGCAGTTCTTC
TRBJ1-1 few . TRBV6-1 CASIQGIWGEAFF TGTGCCAGCATCCAGGGGATCTGGGGCGAAGCTTTCTTT